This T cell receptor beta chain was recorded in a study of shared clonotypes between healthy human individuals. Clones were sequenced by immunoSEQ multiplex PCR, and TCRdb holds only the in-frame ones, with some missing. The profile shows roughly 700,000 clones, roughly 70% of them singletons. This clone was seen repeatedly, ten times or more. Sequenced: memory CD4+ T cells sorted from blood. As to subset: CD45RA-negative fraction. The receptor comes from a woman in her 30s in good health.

The CDR3 is CASSLISGPEQYF. The DNA of the CDR3 is TGTGCCAGCAGCTTGATTAGCGGACCCGAGCAGTACTTC. This chain connects TRBV5-4 to TRBJ2-7, with D perhaps TRBD2 (6 bases). The V gene lost 1 base and the J gene lost 6 bases, with 11 bases spanning the gap. Germline lookup yields CDR1 SGHNT and CDR2 YYREEE (reference sequence). CDR3 length equals 13 residues.